The entry that follows covers one T cell receptor (beta chain) sequence. Its antigen is undetermined. Sampling times: baseline, cycle 4 day 1, cycle 7 day 1. The data are from a study of OX40 agonist ivuxolimab in advanced cancers. Study in general: With ivuxolimab, an agonistic anti-OX40 (CD134) antibody, patients were treated. Three individuals attained partial responses, comprising one hepatocellular carcinoma case and two cutaneous melanoma cases.

General observations from the study: Partial responders dosed at 0.1-3.0 mg/kg displayed clonal expansion ranking among the lowest.

Germline V lookup: CDR1 SGHRS, CDR2 YFSETQ. This CDR3 is built from 12 residues. V lost 5 bases to trimming and J lost 4 bases, with 8 bases between them. Clones were read by immunoSEQ multiplex PCR, and TCRdb kept only the in-frame ones, dropping some. The table has tens of thousands of clones, 75% to 90% seen once. This receptor was identified in an adult with an advanced solid tumor such as melanoma, head and neck, liver or kidney cancer. Sequencing was performed on CD4+ or CD8+ T cells sorted from blood, taken in a trial of the OX40 agonist ivuxolimab. V gene TRBV5-1 combines with J gene TRBJ2-3; D gene unclear. Here the CDR3 reads CASRVGSDTQYF. The CDR3 DNA follows: TGCGCCAGCAGGGTGGGTTCAGATACGCAGTATTTT.